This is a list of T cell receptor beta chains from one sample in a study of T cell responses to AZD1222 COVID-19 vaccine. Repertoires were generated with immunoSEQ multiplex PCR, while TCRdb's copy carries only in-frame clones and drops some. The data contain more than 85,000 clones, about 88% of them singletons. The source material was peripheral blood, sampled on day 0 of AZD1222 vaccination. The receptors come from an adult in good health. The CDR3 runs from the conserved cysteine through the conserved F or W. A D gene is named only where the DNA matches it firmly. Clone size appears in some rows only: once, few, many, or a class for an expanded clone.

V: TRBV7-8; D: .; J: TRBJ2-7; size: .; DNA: TGTGCCAGCAGCTCCCGCGAAGGGACATACTTCGAGCAGTACTTC; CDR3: CASSSREGTYFEQYF
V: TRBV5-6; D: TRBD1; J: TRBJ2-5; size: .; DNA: TGTGCCAGCAGCTTGGCCCAGGGGACAGCAGAGACCCAGTACTTC; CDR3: CASSLAQGTAETQYF
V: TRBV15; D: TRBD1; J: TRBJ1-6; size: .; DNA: TGTGCCACCAGCAGTTGGGACAGCAATAATTCACCCCTCCACTTT; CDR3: CATSSWDSNNSPLHF
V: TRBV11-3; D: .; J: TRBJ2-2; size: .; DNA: TGTGCCAGCGGAGCGGCCGCGAACACCGGGGAGCTGTTTTTT; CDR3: CASGAAANTGELFF
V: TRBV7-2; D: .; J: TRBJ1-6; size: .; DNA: TGTGCCAGCAGCTTAGGGGTTTCACCCCTCCACTTT; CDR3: CASSLGVSPLHF
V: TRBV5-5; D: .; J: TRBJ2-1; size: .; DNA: TGTGCCAGCAGCTCTGGACAGAATCTGTACAATGAGCAGTTCTTC; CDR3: CASSSGQNLYNEQFF
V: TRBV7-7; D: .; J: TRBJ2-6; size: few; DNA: TGTGCCAGCAGCGCCGGGGGAGGCATTACCTCTGGGGCCAACGTCCTGACTTTC; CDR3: CASSAGGGITSGANVLTF
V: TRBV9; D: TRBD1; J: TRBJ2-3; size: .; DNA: TGTGCCAGCAGCGTAGAGGGCAGGGGGTGGGCAGATACGCAGTATTTT; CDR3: CASSVEGRGWADTQYF
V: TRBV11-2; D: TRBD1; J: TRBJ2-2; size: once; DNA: TGTGCCAGCAGCTTAGAGGGACAGGCGAACACCGGGGAGCTGTTTTTT; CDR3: CASSLEGQANTGELFF
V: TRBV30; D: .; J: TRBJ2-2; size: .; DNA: TGTGCCTGGAGTCCTCCTCATAAAGTGGACGTGGGGGCCGGGGAGCTGTTTTTT; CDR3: CAWSPPHKVDVGAGELFF
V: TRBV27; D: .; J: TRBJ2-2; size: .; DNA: TGTGCCAGCAGCCTCGGACAGTACACCGGGGAGCTGTTTTTT; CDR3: CASSLGQYTGELFF
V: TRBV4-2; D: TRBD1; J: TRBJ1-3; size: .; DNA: TGTGCCAGCAGCCAAGTGACAGGGGCCGGAAACACCATATATTTT; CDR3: CASSQVTGAGNTIYF
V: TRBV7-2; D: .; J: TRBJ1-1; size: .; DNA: TGTGCCAGCAGCTTAGTGTTGTGGCGGCAGGGCACTGAAGCTTTCTTT; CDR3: CASSLVLWRQGTEAFF
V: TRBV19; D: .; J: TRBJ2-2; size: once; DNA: TGTGCCAGTAGTATAGGTGGCCCCGGGGAGCTGTTTTTT; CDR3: CASSIGGPGELFF
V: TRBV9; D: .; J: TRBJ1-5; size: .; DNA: TGTGCCAGCAGCGCCGGGAATAGCAATCAGCCCCAGCATTTT; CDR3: CASSAGNSNQPQHF
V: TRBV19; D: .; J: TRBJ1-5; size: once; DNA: TGTGCCAGTAGTGAGGGCGGTAGCAATCAGCCCCAGCATTTT; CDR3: CASSEGGSNQPQHF
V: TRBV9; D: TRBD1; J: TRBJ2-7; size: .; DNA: TGTGCCAGCGGGCGGTTACAGGGACAGGGGGCTTCCGAGCAGTACTTC; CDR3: CASGRLQGQGASEQYF
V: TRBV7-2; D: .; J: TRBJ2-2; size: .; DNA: TGTGCCAGCAGCTTAGTAGGGCAGGGTAGAGCCGGGGAGCTGTTTTTT; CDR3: CASSLVGQGRAGELFF
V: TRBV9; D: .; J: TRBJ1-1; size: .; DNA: TGTGCCAGCACCCTGTCGGGCAGCGCCACTGAAGCTTTCTTT; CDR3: CASTLSGSATEAFF
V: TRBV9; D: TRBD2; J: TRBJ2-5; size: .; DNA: TGTGCCAGCAGCAGCAGACTAGCGGGGGGTCAAGAGACCCAGTACTTC; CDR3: CASSSRLAGGQETQYF
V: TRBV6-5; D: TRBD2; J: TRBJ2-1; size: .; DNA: TGTGCCACCCTACTAGCGGGGGCATACAATGAGCAGTTCTTC; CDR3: CATLLAGAYNEQFF
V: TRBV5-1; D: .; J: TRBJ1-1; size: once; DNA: TGCGCCAGCAGCCTCGACAGCGCAGCTTTATTTGAAGCTTTCTTT; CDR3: CASSLDSAALFEAFF
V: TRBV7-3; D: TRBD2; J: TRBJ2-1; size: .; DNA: TGTGCCAGCAGCTTAAGTGGGGTAGGGCTAGCGGGCAATGAGCAGTTCTTC; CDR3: CASSLSGVGLAGNEQFF
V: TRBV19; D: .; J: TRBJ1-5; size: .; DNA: TGTGCCAGTAGTAAAGGACAGTTCAATCAGCCCCAGCATTTT; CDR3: CASSKGQFNQPQHF